These T cell receptor beta chains were read from a single sample in a study of control samples from healthy donors and cancer patients. TCRdb keeps only in-frame clones here, not all; method: immunoSEQ multiplex PCR. The sample yields about 150,000 clones, around 96% seen once. Sequenced input: blood. All receptors come from a man aged 40-50 years in good health. Each CDR3 is given with its conserved first and last residue. The D gene is left open where the match is weak. Only some rows state a clone size, as once, few, many or a class for expanded clones.

j_gene: TRBJ2-3
d_gene: TRBD2
v_gene: TRBV9
abundance: NA
CDR3aa: CASSALDWGLGRGTQYF
CDR3nt: TGTGCCAGCAGCGCCTTAGATTGGGGACTAGGAAGAGGTACGCAGTATTTT

j_gene: TRBJ1-2
d_gene: NA
v_gene: TRBV28
abundance: few
CDR3aa: CASSFGAETYGYTF
CDR3nt: TGTGCCAGCAGTTTCGGGGCAGAGACCTATGGCTACACCTTC

j_gene: TRBJ1-1
d_gene: NA
v_gene: TRBV6-4
abundance: NA
CDR3aa: CASSKEVHTEAFF
CDR3nt: TGTGCCAGCAGTAAGGAGGTTCACACTGAAGCTTTCTTT

j_gene: TRBJ1-1
d_gene: NA
v_gene: TRBV19
abundance: NA
CDR3aa: CASSYRGTEAFF
CDR3nt: TGTGCCAGTAGTTACCGGGGAACTGAAGCTTTCTTT

j_gene: TRBJ1-1
d_gene: TRBD1
v_gene: TRBV28
abundance: NA
CDR3aa: CASRTGVASEAFF
CDR3nt: TGTGCCAGCAGGACAGGGGTAGCATCTGAAGCTTTCTTT

j_gene: TRBJ1-4
d_gene: NA
v_gene: TRBV28
abundance: NA
CDR3aa: CASSSGEKLFF
CDR3nt: TGTGCCAGCAGTTCCGGGGAAAAACTGTTTTTT

j_gene: TRBJ1-5
d_gene: NA
v_gene: TRBV7-8
abundance: NA
CDR3aa: CASSLGRINQPQHF
CDR3nt: TGTGCCAGCAGCTTAGGAAGAATCAATCAGCCCCAGCATTTT

j_gene: TRBJ2-7
d_gene: NA
v_gene: TRBV24-1
abundance: once
CDR3aa: CATSDPKGLTGRDEQYF
CDR3nt: TGTGCCACCAGTGACCCCAAGGGCCTGACAGGGAGGGACGAGCAGTACTTC

j_gene: TRBJ1-1
d_gene: TRBD1
v_gene: TRBV28
abundance: NA
CDR3aa: CASSSTDRVVNTEAFF
CDR3nt: TGTGCCAGCAGTTCGACAGACAGGGTGGTGAACACTGAAGCTTTCTTT

j_gene: TRBJ2-2
d_gene: NA
v_gene: TRBV11-2
abundance: NA
CDR3aa: CASSHTSINTGELFF
CDR3nt: TGTGCCAGCAGCCACACTAGCATCAACACCGGGGAGCTGTTTTTT

j_gene: TRBJ2-3
d_gene: TRBD2
v_gene: TRBV7-2
abundance: NA
CDR3aa: CASSHLAGGADTQYF
CDR3nt: TGTGCCAGCAGCCACCTAGCGGGGGGGGCAGATACGCAGTATTTT

j_gene: TRBJ1-1
d_gene: NA
v_gene: TRBV4-3
abundance: once
CDR3aa: CASSQEMGRVEAFF
CDR3nt: TGCGCCAGCAGCCAAGAAATGGGTCGGGTTGAAGCTTTCTTT

j_gene: TRBJ1-5
d_gene: NA
v_gene: TRBV6-5
abundance: once
CDR3aa: CASSLAGVKQPQHF
CDR3nt: TGTGCCAGCAGTCTCGCAGGGGTAAAGCAGCCCCAGCATTTT

j_gene: TRBJ1-2
d_gene: TRBD1
v_gene: TRBV2
abundance: NA
CDR3aa: CASSAGQGPYGYTF
CDR3nt: TGTGCCAGCAGTGCCGGACAGGGTCCATATGGCTACACCTTC

j_gene: TRBJ1-2
d_gene: NA
v_gene: TRBV5-1
abundance: NA
CDR3aa: CASRPGTNYGYTF
CDR3nt: TGCGCCAGCAGGCCGGGGACAAACTATGGCTACACCTTC